This entry describes one TCR beta chain. It was with 60 Vbeta and 13 Jbeta primers that the PCR ran. Sequencing was performed with immunoSEQ multiplex PCR; in TCRdb, only in-frame clones are kept and a portion is missing. The table lists 98,000 or so clones, 78% of them singletons. This sample is drawn from a study of cytomegalovirus exposure and HLA in healthy donors. Study details: Across more than 350 genotyped donors, approximately 81% landed in the Caucasian-associated ancestry cluster.

CDR1 and CDR2 (germline): MNHEY, SVGAGI. The CDR3 consists of 13 residues. With V trimmed by 6 bases and J by 5 bases, 2 bases remained unmatched. The sequenced material came from PBMCs. This rearrangement joins TRBV6-5 to TRBJ2-7, with 12 bases that match TRBD2. This TCR derives from a woman between 40 and 55 years old in good health and CMV-seronegative. Here the CDR3 DNA reads TGTGCCAGCAGACGACTAGCGGGAGACGAGCAGTACTTC. Translating it yields CASRRLAGDEQYF.